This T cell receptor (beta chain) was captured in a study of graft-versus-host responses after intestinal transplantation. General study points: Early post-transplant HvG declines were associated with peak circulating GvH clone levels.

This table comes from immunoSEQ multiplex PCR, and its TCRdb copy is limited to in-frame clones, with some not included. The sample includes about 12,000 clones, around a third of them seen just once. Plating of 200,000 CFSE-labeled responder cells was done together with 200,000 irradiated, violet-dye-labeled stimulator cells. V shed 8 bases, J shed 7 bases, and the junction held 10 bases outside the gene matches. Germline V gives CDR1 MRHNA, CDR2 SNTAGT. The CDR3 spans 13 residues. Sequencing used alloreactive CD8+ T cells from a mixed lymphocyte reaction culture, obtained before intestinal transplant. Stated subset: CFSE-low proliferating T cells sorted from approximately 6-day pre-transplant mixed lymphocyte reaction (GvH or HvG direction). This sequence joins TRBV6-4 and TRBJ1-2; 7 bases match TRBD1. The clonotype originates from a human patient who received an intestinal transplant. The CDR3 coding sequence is TGTGCCAGCGGTCCGACAGGGAAGGTTGGCTACACCTTC. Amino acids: CASGPTGKVGYTF.